These 12 T cell receptor beta chains were sequenced from one sample in a study of a mutant IDH1 vaccine in newly diagnosed glioma. Time point specified: week 11, during vaccination. Vaccination comprised doses that each held 300 ug of mutant IDH1 20-mer peptide, plus topical imiquimod. No antigen is known for these receptors. Libraries were prepared by immunoSEQ multiplex PCR; TCRdb keeps only in-frame clonotypes and omits some of them. Of over 55,000 clones in the sample, 70% to 90% were seen once. The input for sequencing was PBMCs, taken from a glioma patient whose treatment included an IDH1 peptide vaccine. These receptors all stem from a man aged 35 to 55 with glioma.

J is TRBJ2-1 and V is TRBV19; D is unclear. This CDR3 region has 14 residues. Germline V CDR1 and CDR2: LNHDA, SQIVND (reference sequence). The germline V and J ends were trimmed by 6 bases and 1 base, with 10 bases remaining between them. The CDR3 here is CASSPVVSYNEQFF. The CDR3 coding sequence is TGTGCCAGTAGCCCAGTAGTATCCTACAATGAGCAGTTCTTC.

The chain joins TRBV5-4 to TRBJ1-1, with D possibly TRBD1 on 6 matching bases. Germline CDR1 and CDR2: SGHNT and YYREEE (reference sequence). V was pared by 4 bases and J by 1 base, with 14 bases between. The CDR3 contains 15 residues. CDR3 protein: CASSREGHENTEAFF. Here the CDR3 DNA reads TGTGCCAGCAGCCGGGAGGGACACGAGAACACTGAAGCTTTCTTT.

The chain carries TRBV29-1 and TRBJ1-1, with D possibly TRBD1 on 6 matching bases. Germline values: CDR1 SQVTM, CDR2 ANQGSEA. Between the trimmed V and J ends, which lost 7 bases and 4 bases, there was a span of 16 bases. CDR3 length equals 13 residues. CDR3 sequence: CSATAGGFTEAFF. DNA for the CDR3: TGCAGCGCTACGGCGGGGGGCTTCACTGAAGCTTTCTTT.

This chain joins TRBV6-5 and TRBJ1-1, with D hard to call. V gave up 6 bases and J gave up 1 base, with 12 bases separating them. Germline lookup yields CDR1 MNHEY and CDR2 SVGAGI. The CDR3 runs 14 residues. The CDR3 here is CASSRRGGNTEAFF. CDR3 nucleotides: TGTGCCAGCAGCCGACGGGGAGGGAACACTGAAGCTTTCTTT.

The rearrangement joins TRBV6-6 to TRBJ1-5, with 8 nucleotides matching TRBD1. The germline V gene has CDR1 MNHNY and CDR2 SVGAGI (reference sequence). The V and J ends lost 3 bases and 7 bases, in that order; junction bases with no gene match: 5. The CDR3 has 14 residues. In DNA form, the CDR3 reads TGTGCCAGCAGTTATACGCAGGGGGCCCAGCCCCAGCATTTT. Its translation: CASSYTQGAQPQHF.

V and J are TRBV7-2 and TRBJ2-7; TRBD1 matches at 7 bases. The V gene's germline CDR1 is SGHTA and CDR2 FQGNSA. The length of the CDR3 is 13 residues. The V and J ends lost 2 bases and 2 bases, in that order; junction bases with no gene match: 0. In DNA form, the CDR3 reads TGTGCCAGCAGCTTAACAGGGGCCTACGAGCAGTACTTC. This translates into CASSLTGAYEQYF.

This chain connects TRBV2 to TRBJ1-1; D is possibly TRBD1 (5 bases). Germline V gene data show CDR1 as SNHLY and CDR2 as FYNNEI. V lost 5 bases to trimming and J lost 1 base, with 8 bases between them. The CDR3 spans 13 residues. CDR3 sequence: CASSRGANTEAFF. The CDR3 DNA is TGTGCCAGCAGTCGTGGGGCGAACACTGAAGCTTTCTTT.

This chain connects TRBV5-1 to TRBJ1-5; D might be TRBD1 (6 bases). CDR3 length equals 15 residues. Germline assignment: CDR1 SGHRS and CDR2 YFSETQ. V was trimmed by 0 bases and J by 11 bases, leaving 18 bases between them. CDR3 DNA sequence: TGCGCCAGCAGCTTGGATGTCGGGGGGGCCCCGACCCAGCATTTT. It encodes CASSLDVGGAPTQHF. Variable domain in full (rest from reference TRBV5-1 and TRBJ1-5): KAGVTQTPRYLIKTRGQQVTLSCSPISGHRSVSWYQQTPGQGLQFLFEYFSETQRNKGNFPGRFSGRQFSNSRSEMNVSTLELGDSALYLCASSLDVGGAPTQHFGDGTRLSIL.

V usage is TRBV5-1 and J usage is TRBJ1-2, with D possibly matching TRBD1 (5 bases). V lost 3 bases to trimming and J lost 8 bases, with 23 bases between them. Germline V gene sequence: CDR1 SGHRS, CDR2 YFSETQ. The CDR3 is made up of 16 amino acids. The CDR3 sequence: CASSSRDVKGDGGYTF. The CDR3 DNA sequence: TGCGCCAGCAGCTCTAGGGACGTGAAGGGCGATGGGGGCTACACCTTC.

CDR3 in amino acids: CASTLDSSSYNEQFF. The CDR3, as DNA: TGTGCCAGCACCCTGGATAGTAGCTCCTACAATGAGCAGTTCTTC. V is TRBV28 and J is TRBJ2-1, with D unclear. The ends were cut back, 7 bases at V and 0 bases at J, with 13 bases in the middle. Germline CDR1 reads MDHEN; CDR2 reads SYDVKM. There are 15 residues in the CDR3. Looking up the rest from reference TRBV28 and TRBJ2-1 gives the full variable domain: DVKVTQSSRYLVKRTGEKVFLECVQDMDHENMFWYRQDPGLGLRLIYFSYDVKMKEKGDIPEGYSVSREKKERFSLILESASTNQTSMYLCASTLDSSSYNEQFFGPGTRLTVL.

In this sample, this clone turned up once. V is TRBV2 and J is TRBJ2-6, with TRBD1 identical over 10 bases. This CDR3 is built from 16 residues. V trimming: 3 bases; J trimming: 2 bases; junction bases outside the gene matches: 1. The V gene's germline CDR1 is SNHLY and CDR2 FYNNEI. The CDR3 region has the DNA TGTGCCAGCAGTGAGACAGGGGGCGCTGGGGCCAACGTCCTGACTTTC. Translating it yields CASSETGGAGANVLTF.

This clone occurred once. The chain has TRBV7-2 and TRBJ2-7; 7 bases line up with TRBD2. The V gene end was trimmed by 4 bases and the J gene end by 3 bases; junction bases not matched to a gene: 6. The CDR3 has 14 residues. Per germline, CDR1 SGHTA and CDR2 FQGNSA. Written as DNA, the CDR3 is TGTGCCAGCAGCTGGGCGGGGGTGGACTACGAGCAGTACTTC. Encoded protein: CASSWAGVDYEQYF.